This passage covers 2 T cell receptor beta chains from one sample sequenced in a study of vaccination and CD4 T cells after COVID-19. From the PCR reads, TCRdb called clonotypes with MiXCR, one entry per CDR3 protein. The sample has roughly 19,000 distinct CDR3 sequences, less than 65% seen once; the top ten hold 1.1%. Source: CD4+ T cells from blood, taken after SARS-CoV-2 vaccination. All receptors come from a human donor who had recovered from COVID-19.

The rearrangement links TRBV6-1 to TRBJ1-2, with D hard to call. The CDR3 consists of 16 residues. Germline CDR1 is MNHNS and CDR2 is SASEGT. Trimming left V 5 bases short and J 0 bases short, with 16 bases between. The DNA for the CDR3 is TGTGCCAGCAGTCCCTTCCGCACAAACTCTAACTATGGCTACACCTTC. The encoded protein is CASSPFRTNSNYGYTF.

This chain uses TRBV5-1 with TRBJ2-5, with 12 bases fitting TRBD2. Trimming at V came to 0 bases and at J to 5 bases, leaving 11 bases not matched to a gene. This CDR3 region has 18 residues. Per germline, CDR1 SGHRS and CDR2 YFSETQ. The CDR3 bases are TGCGCCAGCAGCTTGGCGGGGCGACTAGCGGGAGCGCAGGAGACCCAGTACTTC. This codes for CASSLAGRLAGAQETQYF.